The 21 T cell receptor beta chains below were found in one sample sequenced in a study of blood T cell repertoires in COVID-19. Generated by immunoSEQ multiplex PCR, the TCRdb table keeps only in-frame clones and is missing some. The sample has about 160,000 clones; 86% are singletons. Sequenced sample: peripheral blood. The receptors derive from a man between 65 and 85 years old with acute or convalescent COVID-19.

This chain connects TRBV24-1 to TRBJ1-6, with 7 positions matching TRBD1. This CDR3 is 14 amino acids long. Per germline, CDR1 KGHDR and CDR2 SFDVKD. The ends lost 9 bases at V and 8 bases at J; junction bases unmatched: 9. The CDR3 DNA is TGTGCCACCCCGACAGGGACAAGGGATTCACCCCTCCACTTT. Protein: CATPTGTRDSPLHF.

V usage is TRBV12-3 or TRBV12-4 and J usage is TRBJ1-1, with D hard to call. The length of the CDR3 is 13 residues. V was cut by 3 bases and J by 1 base, with 6 bases left in between. The CDR3 bases are TGTGCCAGCAGTTTGAGGCAGAACACTGAAGCTTTCTTT. This gives the protein CASSLRQNTEAFF.

The chain is built from TRBV7-3 and TRBJ2-1; 7 bases align to TRBD1. Per the germline V gene, CDR1 is SGHTA and CDR2 is FQGTGA. Trimming removed 5 bases from V and 6 bases from J; junction bases left unmatched: 13. The length of the CDR3 is 16 residues. The CDR3 DNA follows: TGTGCCAGCAGCCCACTAGGGGGCGTTCTAGGCAATGAGCAGTTCTTC. This sequence encodes CASSPLGGVLGNEQFF.

The CDR3 DNA reads TGTGCCAGCAGTACGCTCCAGGGTTCCGAGACCCAGTACTTC. Protein sequence: CASSTLQGSETQYF. The chain is built from TRBV28 and TRBJ2-5, with a possible D match to TRBD1 (5 bases). CDR3 length: 14 amino acids. Germline CDR1 is MDHEN and CDR2 is SYDVKM. V gave up 5 bases and J gave up 5 bases, with 15 bases separating them.

The chain recombines TRBV11-2 with TRBJ2-7, with D possibly being TRBD1 (6 bases). CDR1 SGHAT and CDR2 FQNNGV come from the germline V gene. V gave up 5 bases and J gave up 6 bases, with 17 bases separating them. This CDR3 region has 14 residues. DNA of the CDR3: TGTGCCAGCAGCCTCCTGCTAGGGGGTTTCGAGCAGTACTTC. Amino acid sequence: CASSLLLGGFEQYF.

This rearrangement joins TRBV7-6 to TRBJ2-1; 9 bases are shared with TRBD2. This CDR3 contains 15 residues. Germline CDR1 reads SGHVS; CDR2 reads FNYEAQ. Trimming cost V 5 bases and J 3 bases; bases outside gene matches: 5. CDR3 bases: TGTGCCAGCAGCCGCGGGAGGGCCCTCTACAATGAGCAGTTCTTC. Its translation is CASSRGRALYNEQFF.

In its sample, this clone was seen once. The chain recombines TRBV18 with TRBJ2-2, with TRBD1 as a possible D gene (5 bases). Germline CDR1 is KGHSH and CDR2 is LQKENI. CDR3 length equals 15 residues. V was shortened by 3 bases and J by 4 bases, with 12 bases between the two germline ends. This chain's CDR3 is CASSPLTEGTGELFF. CDR3 DNA: TGTGCCAGCTCACCTCTGACAGAAGGCACCGGGGAGCTGTTTTTT.

The V and J genes are TRBV5-4 and TRBJ2-3; D is undetermined. Trimming left V 4 bases short and J 1 base short, with 4 bases between. This CDR3 contains 12 residues. Germline assignment: CDR1 SGHNT and CDR2 YYREEE (reference sequence). CDR3 amino acids: CASSRGTDTQYF. The CDR3 bases are TGTGCCAGCAGCCGCGGCACAGATACGCAGTATTTT.

The chain is built from TRBV18 and TRBJ2-5, with 12 bases fitting TRBD2. Germline loops: CDR1 KGHSH, CDR2 LQKENI. With 4 bases clipped from V and 5 bases from J, the junction kept 5 bases outside the gene matches. CDR3 size: 15 residues. The CDR3 bases are TGTGCCAGCTCACTCCGGACTAGCGGGATGGAGACCCAGTACTTC. Translated, it gives CASSLRTSGMETQYF.

The chain is built from TRBV11-2 and TRBJ2-3, with 8 bases aligning to TRBD1. V gave up 5 bases and J gave up 4 bases; unmatched junction bases: 2. This CDR3 is 13 amino acids long. Germline V CDR1 and CDR2: SGHAT, FQNNGV. CDR3 bases: TGTGCCAGCAGCCCACAGGGGGCAGATACGCAGTATTTT. It translates to CASSPQGADTQYF.

V and J are TRBV5-1 and TRBJ1-6; 9 bases match TRBD1. J lost 7 bases, V lost 4 bases, and 3 bases had no gene match. Germline CDR1 SGHRS, CDR2 YFSETQ. The CDR3 totals 14 residues. The DNA for the CDR3 is TGCGCCAGCAGCCCCGGGACAGGGAATTCACCCCTCCACTTT. It translates to CASSPGTGNSPLHF.

The CDR3 DNA sequence: TGTGCCAGCAGCTCTGGACACTCATACGAGCAGTACTTC. Its translation: CASSSGHSYEQYF. The chain links TRBV7-2 to TRBJ2-7; weak D call: TRBD1 (5 bases). From germline, CDR1 is SGHTA and CDR2 FQGNSA. The CDR3 runs to 13 residues. Deletions cut 4 bases from V and 4 bases from J, with 11 bases between.

The genes are TRBV5-6 and TRBJ2-2; tentatively, D is TRBD1 (5 bases). This CDR3 spans 18 amino acids. Germline CDR1 and CDR2: SGHDT and YYEEEE. The V gene lost 0 bases and the J gene lost 3 bases, with 18 bases spanning the gap. The CDR3 here is CASSLAVAGSRDTGELFF. In nucleotides, the CDR3 is TGTGCCAGCAGCTTGGCCGTTGCAGGGTCGAGAGACACCGGGGAGCTGTTTTTT.

V is TRBV15 and J is TRBJ2-2, with D perhaps TRBD1 (6 bases). The germline gives CDR1 LNHNV, CDR2 YYDKDF (reference sequence). The CDR3 totals 19 residues. Trimming removed 0 bases from V and 5 bases from J, with 22 bases in between. DNA for the CDR3: TGTGCCACCAGCAGAGATCCAGGACAGACCCAAATATTTACCGGGGAGCTGTTTTTT. This encodes CATSRDPGQTQIFTGELFF.

This clone has just one count. V gene TRBV3-1 (or the pseudogene TRBV3-2) combines with J gene TRBJ1-1; no reliable D call. Trimming removed 4 bases at V and 5 bases at J, with 11 bases between. This CDR3 has 13 amino acids. The germline gives CDR1 LGHDT, CDR2 YNNKEL (reference sequence). For the CDR3, the DNA is TGTGCCAGCAGCCTCGGTAGCGAAACTGAAGCTTTCTTT. Protein product: CASSLGSETEAFF.

The V call is TRBV2, the J call TRBJ2-3; TRBD2 matches 12 bases. CDR3 length equals 14 residues. The trim removed 6 bases at V and 9 bases at J, leaving 7 bases unmatched. Germline V gene data show CDR1 as SNHLY and CDR2 as FYNNEI. DNA of the CDR3: TGTGCCAGCAGCCAACTAGCGGGAGGCACGACGCAGTATTTT. Protein product: CASSQLAGGTTQYF.

This clone was counted only a few times. V usage is TRBV14 and J usage is TRBJ1-1; D is ambiguous. V was trimmed by 2 bases and J by 4 bases, leaving 8 bases between them. The CDR3 extends over 13 amino acids. The germline CDR1 and CDR2 sequences are SGHDN and FVKESK. The CDR3 loop is CASSQTSGTEAFF. The CDR3 region has the DNA TGTGCCAGCAGCCAAACCAGCGGCACTGAAGCTTTCTTT.

The chain links TRBV6-5 to TRBJ1-1; D remains unclear. The CDR3 is made up of 15 amino acids. The germline V and J ends were trimmed by 5 bases and 0 bases, with 13 bases remaining between them. Looked up from germline, CDR1 is MNHEY and CDR2 is SVGAGI. As DNA, the CDR3 is TGTGCCAGCAGTACTACCCCGGAGTTGAACACTGAAGCTTTCTTT. This sequence encodes CASSTTPELNTEAFF.

The gene calls are TRBV5-6 and TRBJ2-7, with 14 bases identical to TRBD2. CDR1 is SGHDT, CDR2 YYEEEE, per germline. This CDR3 comprises 18 residues. The J segment lost 0 bases and the V segment lost 1 base, leaving 6 bases of the junction unmatched. Here the CDR3 reads CASSLPGLAGEDSYEQYF. CDR3 DNA: TGTGCCAGCAGCTTGCCGGGACTAGCGGGAGAGGACTCCTACGAGCAGTACTTC.

The chain uses TRBV7-2 and TRBJ1-1, with a weak D call TRBD1 (6 bases). This CDR3 is built from 15 residues. Trimming took off 2 bases at V and 2 bases at J, with 12 bases between the two ends. Germline CDR1 and CDR2: SGHTA and FQGNSA. Here the CDR3 DNA reads TGTGCCAGCAGCTTATGGGGGCTCCCTAACACTGAAGCTTTCTTT. Translating it yields CASSLWGLPNTEAFF. The variable domain in full, with the rest retrieved from reference TRBV7-2 and TRBJ1-1, is GAGVSQSPSNKVTEKGKDVELRCDPISGHTALYWYRQSLGQGLEFLIYFQGNSAPDKSGLPSDRFSAERTGGSVSTLTIQRTQQEDSAVYLCASSLWGLPNTEAFFGQGTRLTVV.

This chain joins TRBV28 and TRBJ1-6; 10 bases agree with TRBD1. This CDR3 is 17 amino acids long. V shed 8 bases, J shed 5 bases, and the junction held 12 bases outside the gene matches. Per the germline V gene, CDR1 is MDHEN and CDR2 is SYDVKM. For the CDR3, the DNA is TGTGCCAGCCACCATTCAGGGACAGGGGTGAATAATTCACCCCTCCACTTT. Protein sequence: CASHHSGTGVNNSPLHF.